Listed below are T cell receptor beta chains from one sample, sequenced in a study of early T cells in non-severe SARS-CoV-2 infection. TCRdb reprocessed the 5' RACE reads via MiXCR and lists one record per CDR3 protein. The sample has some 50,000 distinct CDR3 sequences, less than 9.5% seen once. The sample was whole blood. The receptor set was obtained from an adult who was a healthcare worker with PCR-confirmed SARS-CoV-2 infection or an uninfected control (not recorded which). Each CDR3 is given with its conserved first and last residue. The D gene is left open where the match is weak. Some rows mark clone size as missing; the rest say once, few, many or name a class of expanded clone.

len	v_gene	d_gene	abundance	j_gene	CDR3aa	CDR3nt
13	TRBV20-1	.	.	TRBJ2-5	CSARGGGQETQYF	TGCAGTGCTCGAGGGGGAGGGCAAGAGACCCAGTACTTC
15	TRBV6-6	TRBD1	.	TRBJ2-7	CASSEGQEPSYEQYF	TGTGCCAGCAGCGAGGGACAGGAACCCTCCTACGAGCAGTACTTC
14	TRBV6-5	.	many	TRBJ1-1	CASSFAREWGEAFF	TGTGCCAGCAGTTTCGCCAGGGAGTGGGGTGAAGCTTTCTTT
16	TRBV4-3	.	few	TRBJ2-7	CASSQDAGTTTYEQYF	TGCGCCAGCAGCCAAGACGCCGGGACAACAACCTACGAGCAGTACTTC
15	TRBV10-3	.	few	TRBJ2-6	CAITGDLSGANVLTF	TGTGCCATCACTGGGGACCTCTCTGGGGCCAACGTCCTGACTTTC
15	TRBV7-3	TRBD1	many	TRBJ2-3	CASSPGTGLTDTQYF	TGTGCCAGCAGCCCAGGGACAGGGCTCACAGATACGCAGTATTTT
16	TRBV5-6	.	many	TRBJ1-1	CASSLLAGARSTEAFF	TGTGCCAGCAGCTTGTTAGCGGGGGCGCGGAGCACTGAAGCTTTCTTT
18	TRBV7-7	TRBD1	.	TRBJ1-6	CASSLRDRPSSHNSPLHF	TGTGCCAGCAGCCTTCGGGACAGACCTAGCTCCCATAATTCACCCCTCCACTTT
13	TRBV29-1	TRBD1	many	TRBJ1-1	CSVDMTGGLEAFF	TGCAGCGTTGACATGACAGGGGGCTTGGAAGCTTTCTTT
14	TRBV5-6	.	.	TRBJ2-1	CASSLDGGYNEQFF	TGTGCCAGCAGCTTGGACGGCGGCTACAATGAGCAGTTCTTC
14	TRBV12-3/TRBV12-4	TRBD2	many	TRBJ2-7	CASSLVRGSYEQYF	TGTGCCAGCAGTTTGGTGCGGGGGTCCTACGAGCAGTACTTC